This section outlines one T cell receptor (beta chain) sequence together with its context. What it binds is not known. V lost 5 bases and J 6 bases, leaving 17 bases between the germline ends. This CDR3 has 15 amino acids. In germline, CDR1 is KGHSH, CDR2 LQKENI. These data belong to a study of OX40 agonist ivuxolimab in advanced cancers. General study results and limits: Expanded clones belonging to CD8+ T cells outnumbered, on average, those of CD4+. Normalized T-cell clonal expansion was also low in a subset of nonresponders.

Data came from immunoSEQ multiplex PCR; TCRdb stores just in-frame clones and leaves some out. The sample contains tens of thousands of clones, roughly nine tenths of which appear only once. The chain carries TRBV18 and TRBJ2-1; D possibly corresponds to TRBD1 (6 bases). The sequenced sample was CD4+ or CD8+ T cells sorted from blood, obtained in a trial of the OX40 agonist ivuxolimab. This sequence was found in an adult with an advanced solid tumor such as melanoma, head and neck, liver or kidney cancer. CDR3 DNA: TGTGCCAGCTCAGCGTATTCCAGGGGCGGCAATGAGCAGTTCTTC. This translates into CASSAYSRGGNEQFF.